This T cell receptor beta chain was obtained from a study of human thymus T cells. Overall study findings and caveats: Gene usage (both V and J) appeared biased in thymic and blood repertoires.

The data were produced by immunoSEQ multiplex PCR, yet TCRdb's version contains in-frame clones alone and is incomplete. Here the sample spans some 46,000 clones, 94% being singletons. Regarding this clone: Its cognate antigen is unknown.

The V segment lost 2 bases and the J segment 3 bases; nucleotides outside the gene matches: 3. The CDR3 is 15 residues long. CDR1 is SGDLS, CDR2 YYNGEE, per germline. Material for sequencing was blood. The chain carries TRBV9 and TRBJ2-2; TRBD1 matches at 8 bases. The sequence came from a boy under two years old with a congenital heart defect but otherwise immunologically healthy. CDR3 residues: CASSVQGAYTGELFF. CDR3 in DNA: TGTGCCAGCAGCGTTCAGGGGGCGTACACCGGGGAGCTGTTTTTT.